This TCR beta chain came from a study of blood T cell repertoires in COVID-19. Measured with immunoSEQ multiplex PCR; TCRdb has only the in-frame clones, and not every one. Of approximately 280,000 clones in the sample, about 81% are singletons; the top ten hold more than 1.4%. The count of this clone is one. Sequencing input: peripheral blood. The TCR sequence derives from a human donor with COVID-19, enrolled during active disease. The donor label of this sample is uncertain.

Here the CDR3 DNA reads TGTGCCAGAAGCTTGGGCCACGGGACTAGCGGGAGAAGGTCCTACAATGAGCAGTTCTTC. Its protein product is CARSLGHGTSGRRSYNEQFF. The chain is built from TRBV5-3 and TRBJ2-1; 14 bases line up with TRBD2. TRBV5-3 is noted as an ORF with a role that remains uncertain. The CDR3 sequence is 20 residues long. V gave up 0 bases and J gave up 1 base; unmatched junction bases: 9.